Below, 2 T cell receptor beta chains from the same sample are listed, as sequenced in a study of lymphopenia after photon versus proton radiotherapy (dated by TCRdb to between 2019 and 2020). The library was generated by the immunoSEQ multiplex PCR assay. This immuneACCESS table, as held by TCRdb, lists in-frame sequences with V and J called but not all clones. Of the missing ones, under half trace to an unresolved V gene in checked studies; the others have no known cause. The sample table holds around 42,000 clones, of which 85% to 90% were seen once. Of the sample, 2.2% is held by the ten largest clones. Here the sequenced sample was peripheral blood, taken from a patient treated with photon-based radiotherapy. The origin of the receptors is a man between 35 and 55 years old with gastric cancer.

The rearrangement joins TRBV11-2 to TRBJ2-2; the D is unclear. Germline loops: CDR1 SGHAT, CDR2 FQNNGV. V was pared by 0 bases and J by 0 bases, with 11 bases between. CDR3 size: 17 residues. CDR3 loop: CASSLDGRTTNTGELFF. CDR3 DNA: TGTGCCAGCAGCTTAGATGGCAGAACTACGAACACCGGGGAGCTGTTTTTT. Drawing the rest from reference TRBV11-2 and TRBJ2-2, the complete variable domain is EAGVAQSPRYKIIEKRQSVAFWCNPISGHATLYWYQQILGQGPKLLIQFQNNGVVDDSQLPKDRFSAERLKGVDSTLKIQPAKLEDSAVYLCASSLDGRTTNTGELFFGEGSRLTVL.

The chain uses TRBV6-5 and TRBJ2-5, with TRBD1 matching 11 bases. V was clipped by 0 bases and J by 3 bases; unmatched bases: 0. The CDR3 extends over 15 amino acids. The germline V gene encodes CDR1 MNHEY and CDR2 SVGAGI. The DNA for the CDR3 is TGTGCCAGCAGTTACTCGGGACAGGGGGAAGAGACCCAGTACTTC. This encodes CASSYSGQGEETQYF.